This T cell receptor (beta chain) was found in a study of blood T cell repertoires in COVID-19. Overall study context: COVID-19 samples, acute and convalescent, were from the United States, Italy and Spain.

Produced via immunoSEQ multiplex PCR; TCRdb's table is partial and in-frame only. The table includes 250,000 or so clones, 65% to 85% detected once. The germline CDR1 and CDR2 sequences are MNHEY and SMNVEV (reference sequence). The CDR3 contains 16 residues. J was trimmed by 4 bases and V by 0 bases; bases with no gene match: 5. This receptor was identified in a human donor in a cohort sampled during active COVID-19. Sequencing input: peripheral blood. V usage is TRBV27 and J usage is TRBJ2-2; 7 bases are a match to TRBD1. In nucleotides, the CDR3 is TGTGCCAGCAGTTTATCGACAGGGTTAGGCACCGGGGAGCTGTTTTTT. Its translation: CASSLSTGLGTGELFF.